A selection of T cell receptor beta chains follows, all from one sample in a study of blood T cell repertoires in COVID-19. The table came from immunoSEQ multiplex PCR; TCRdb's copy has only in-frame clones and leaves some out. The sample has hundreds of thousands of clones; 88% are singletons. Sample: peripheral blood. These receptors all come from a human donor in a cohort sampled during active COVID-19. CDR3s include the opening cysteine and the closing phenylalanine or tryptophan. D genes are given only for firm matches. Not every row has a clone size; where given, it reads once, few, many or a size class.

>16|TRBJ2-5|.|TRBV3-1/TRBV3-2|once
TGTGCCAGCAGTCCCCGCGGGGGCGGGACTTGGGAGACCCAGTACTTC
CASSPRGGGTWETQYF
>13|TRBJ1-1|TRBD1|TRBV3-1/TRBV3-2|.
TGTGCCAGCGGGGACAGGGCGGGGACTGAAGCTTTCTTT
CASGDRAGTEAFF
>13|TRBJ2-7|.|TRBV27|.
TGTGCCAGCAGTTATCGGGGTCACTACGAGCAGTACTTC
CASSYRGHYEQYF
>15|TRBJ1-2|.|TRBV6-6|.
TGTGCCAGCAGTTACTCGCCAGGGGTGAACTATGGCTACACCTTC
CASSYSPGVNYGYTF
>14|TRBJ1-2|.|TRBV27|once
TGTGCCAGCAGTGGCAGAGGGGGACCTTTCGGCTACACCTTC
CASSGRGGPFGYTF
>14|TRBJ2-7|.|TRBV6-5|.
TGTGCCAGCAGTTACGGGCCTACCACCTACGAGCAGTACTTC
CASSYGPTTYEQYF
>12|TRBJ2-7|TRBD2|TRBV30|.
TGTGCCTGGAGCCCCCTAGCGGGCGAGCAGTACTTC
CAWSPLAGEQYF
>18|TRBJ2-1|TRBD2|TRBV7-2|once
TGTGCCAGCAGTGGCGGGACTAGCGGGAAAAGCTCCTACAATGAGCAGTTCTTC
CASSGGTSGKSSYNEQFF
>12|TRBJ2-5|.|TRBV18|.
TGTGCCAGCTCACCATTAGCTGAGACCCAGTACTTC
CASSPLAETQYF
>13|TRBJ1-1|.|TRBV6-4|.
TGTGCCAGCAGTGTAGAGGGGGACCGAGGGGCTTTCTTT
CASSVEGDRGAFF
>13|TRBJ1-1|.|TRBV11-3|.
TGTGCCAGCAGCGTATACAGGGATGATCCAGCTTTCTTT
CASSVYRDDPAFF
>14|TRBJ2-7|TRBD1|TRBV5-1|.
TGCGCCAGCAGCTTGGTTGGGACAGACTACGAGCAGTACTTC
CASSLVGTDYEQYF
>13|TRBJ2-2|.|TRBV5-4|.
TGTGCCAGCAGCGGCTCGAACACCGGGGAGCTGTTTTTT
CASSGSNTGELFF
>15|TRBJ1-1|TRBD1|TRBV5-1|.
TGCGCCAGCAGCTTGGCGACAGGGCCCTTGGGGGGAGCTTTCTTT
CASSLATGPLGGAFF
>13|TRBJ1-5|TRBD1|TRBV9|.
TGTGCCAGCAGCGCGGGACAGGGTCAGCCCCAGCATTTT
CASSAGQGQPQHF
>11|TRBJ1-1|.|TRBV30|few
TGTGCCTGGAGTCCGAGGTCTGAAGCTTTCTTT
CAWSPRSEAFF
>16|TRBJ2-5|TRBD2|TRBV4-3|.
TGCGCCAGCAGCCAATACGGACTAGCGAGGGGAGAGACCCAGTACTTC
CASSQYGLARGETQYF
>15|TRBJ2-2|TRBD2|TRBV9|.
TGTGCCAGCAGCGCCGGACTAGCGGTCACCGGGGAGCTGTTTTTT
CASSAGLAVTGELFF
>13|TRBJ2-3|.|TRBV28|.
TGTGCCAGCAGCCTCCTAAGGGCGGGTACGCAGTATTTT
CASSLLRAGTQYF
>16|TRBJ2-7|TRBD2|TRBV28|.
TGTGCCAGCCGTCCCCTTGACGGGGGGGTTCCCTACGAGCAGTACTTC
CASRPLDGGVPYEQYF